The next 25 T cell receptor beta chains were all read from a single sample in a study of control samples from healthy donors and cancer patients. Sequenced by immunoSEQ multiplex PCR; TCRdb stores in-frame clones only, minus some. The repertoire includes 110,000 to 150,000 clones, about nine tenths of them detected once, and over 4.5% sits in the top ten. Material for sequencing was blood. These receptors were collected from a man aged 25-40 years in good health.

The gene calls are TRBV7-2 and TRBJ2-2; D is perhaps TRBD2 (5 bases). V was cut by 1 base and J by 4 bases, with 10 bases left in between. Germline CDR1 and CDR2: SGHTA and FQGNSA. The CDR3 loop spans 15 amino acids. The CDR3 protein is CASSLGLAGTGELFF. In DNA, the CDR3 is TGTGCCAGCAGCTTAGGGCTAGCTGGCACCGGGGAGCTGTTTTTT.

This chain connects TRBV11-1 to TRBJ2-7, with TRBD1 as a possible D gene (6 bases). Germline V gene sequence: CDR1 SGHAT, CDR2 FQDESV (reference sequence). Trimming left V 1 base short and J 5 bases short, with 15 bases between. This CDR3 has 15 residues. The CDR3 is CASSLGTVDRDEQYF. The CDR3 DNA follows: TGTGCCAGCAGCTTAGGGACAGTCGACCGGGACGAGCAGTACTTC.

This sequence joins TRBV24-1 and TRBJ2-7, with TRBD1 matching over 8 bases. The germline V gene has CDR1 KGHDR and CDR2 SFDVKD. This CDR3 region has 13 residues. J lost 7 bases, V lost 5 bases, and 6 bases had no gene match. CDR3 region: CATSGDRTPEQYF. Written as DNA, the CDR3 is TGTGCCACCAGTGGGGACAGGACCCCTGAGCAGTACTTC.

The chain couples TRBV7-8 to TRBJ2-2; 7 bases align to TRBD1. The germline V gene has CDR1 SGHVS and CDR2 FQNEAQ. Trimming at V came to 1 base and at J to 3 bases, leaving 5 bases not matched to a gene. The CDR3 consists of 16 residues. CDR3 in DNA: TGTGCCAGCAGCTTAGTTGGGACAGACTACACCGGGGAGCTGTTTTTT. This codes for CASSLVGTDYTGELFF.

This chain links TRBV6-4 with TRBJ2-1; a possible D gene is TRBD1 (5 bases). With 3 bases removed from V and 0 bases from J, the gap between germline ends came to 6 bases. The CDR3 is 14 amino acids. Germline V gives CDR1 MRHNA, CDR2 SNTAGT. The chain's CDR3 is CASSETASYNEQFF. Written as DNA, the CDR3 is TGTGCCAGCAGTGAGACAGCCTCCTACAATGAGCAGTTCTTC.

The chain combines TRBV2 with TRBJ2-7, with 7 bases lining up with TRBD1. The CDR3 length is 14 residues. Trimming at V came to 6 bases and at J to 10 bases, leaving 15 bases not matched to a gene. The V gene's germline CDR1 is SNHLY and CDR2 FYNNEI. The CDR3 reads CASSLRGEGARQYF. DNA for the CDR3: TGTGCCAGCAGCCTTAGGGGCGAGGGGGCGAGACAGTACTTC.

V gene TRBV6-4 combines with J gene TRBJ2-6, with 10 positions matching TRBD2. Germline CDR1 and CDR2: MRHNA and SNTAGT. The CDR3 sequence is 16 residues long. J lost 0 bases, V lost 4 bases, and 0 bases had no gene match. The CDR3 sequence: CASSGTSGSGANVLTF. The DNA of the CDR3 is TGTGCCAGCAGTGGGACTAGCGGCTCTGGGGCCAACGTCCTGACTTTC.

J is TRBJ2-2 and V is TRBV27; D possibly corresponds to TRBD2 (6 bases). The CDR3 spans 15 residues. Looked up from germline, CDR1 is MNHEY and CDR2 is SMNVEV (reference sequence). With 5 bases removed from V and 6 bases from J, the gap between germline ends came to 16 bases. The CDR3 nucleotides read TGTGCCAGCAGTGGGCGGGGCTCCGGTCCCGGGGAGCTGTTTTTT. As protein: CASSGRGSGPGELFF.

The chain couples TRBV4-1 to TRBJ2-2, with 8 bases lining up with TRBD1. Trimming removed 3 bases from V and 4 bases from J; junction bases left unmatched: 13. From germline, CDR1 is MGHRA and CDR2 YSYEKL. The CDR3 is 18 amino acids. Written as DNA, the CDR3 is TGCGCCAGCAGCCATTCCCCGCTCAGGGGGCTAGGCACCGGGGAGCTGTTTTTT. Translated, it gives CASSHSPLRGLGTGELFF.

The chain couples TRBV7-9 to TRBJ2-4; D tentatively reads TRBD1 or TRBD2 (5 bases each). Trimming took off 8 bases at V and 9 bases at J, with 11 bases between the two ends. This CDR3 contains 11 residues. From germline, CDR1 is SEHNR and CDR2 FQNEAQ (reference sequence). The CDR3 region is CASGGEGIQYF. For the CDR3, the DNA is TGTGCCAGCGGGGGAGAAGGCATTCAGTACTTC.

The chain links TRBV3-1 (or the pseudogene TRBV3-2) to TRBJ1-2; the D is unclear. CDR3 length: 12 residues. From germline, CDR1 is LGHDT and CDR2 YNNKEL (reference sequence). Trimming cost V 2 bases and J 7 bases, with 8 bases left between them. CDR3 residues: CASSQKAGGYTF. CDR3 bases: TGTGCCAGCAGCCAAAAGGCGGGTGGCTACACCTTC.

The V gene is TRBV7-9, the J gene TRBJ2-3; 9 nucleotides agree with TRBD2. Germline V gives CDR1 SEHNR, CDR2 FQNEAQ (reference sequence). Trimming took 1 base from V and 6 from J; bases not matched to a gene: 5. This CDR3 is 15 amino acids long. This CDR3 is CASSLVSSGNDTQYF. The CDR3 nucleotides read TGTGCCAGCAGCTTAGTCTCTAGCGGGAATGATACGCAGTATTTT. The full variable domain, in which reference TRBV7-9 and TRBJ2-3 provide the parts outside the CDR3, is DTGVSQNPRHKITKRGQNVTFRCDPISEHNRLYWYRQTLGQGPEFLTYFQNEAQLEKSRLLSDRFSAERPKGSFSTLEIQRTEQGDSAMYLCASSLVSSGNDTQYFGPGTRLTVL.

The CDR3 nucleotides are TGTGCCAGCAGCTTAGGGCGAGACTACGAGCAGTACTTC. It yields the protein CASSLGRDYEQYF. This chain joins TRBV7-9 and TRBJ2-7; D gene unclear. This CDR3 comprises 13 residues. Trimming cost V 1 base and J 3 bases, with 7 bases left between them. Germline loops: CDR1 SEHNR, CDR2 FQNEAQ (reference sequence).

The rearrangement joins TRBV27 to TRBJ2-1; 9 nucleotides align to TRBD2. The junction had 5 bases not matched to a gene; V was cut back by 4 bases and J by 4 bases. CDR1 and CDR2 from the germline V gene are MNHEY and SMNVEV (reference sequence). CDR3 length: 15 residues. The CDR3 is CASSSSGISYNEQFF. Here the CDR3 DNA reads TGTGCCAGCAGTTCTAGCGGGATTTCGTACAATGAGCAGTTCTTC.

The chain joins TRBV9 to TRBJ1-1, with no clear D. Germline CDR1 and CDR2: SGDLS and YYNGEE. Trimming cost V 4 bases and J 0 bases, with 13 bases left between them. This CDR3 contains 15 residues. The CDR3 sequence is CASSPPDVMNTEAFF. The CDR3 coding sequence is TGTGCCAGCAGCCCCCCGGACGTTATGAACACTGAAGCTTTCTTT.

The V and J genes are TRBV7-2 and TRBJ2-1; D may be TRBD2 (6 bases). Germline CDR1 is SGHTA and CDR2 is FQGNSA. The CDR3 sequence is 15 residues long. V lost 1 base to trimming and J lost 6 bases, with 13 bases between them. The CDR3 spells CASSLGAGKVNEQFF. The CDR3 bases are TGTGCCAGCAGCTTAGGGGCGGGGAAGGTCAATGAGCAGTTCTTC.

The J gene is TRBJ2-1, the V gene TRBV18, with TRBD2 matching over 16 bases. Germline V gene lookup returns CDR1 KGHSH and CDR2 LQKENI. CDR3 length: 15 residues. Germline trimming cut 3 bases from V and 9 bases from J; bases unmatched to any gene: 2. Written as DNA, the CDR3 is TGTGCCAGCTCACCCGGGACTAGCGGGGGGGTTGAGCAGTTCTTC. Encoded protein: CASSPGTSGGVEQFF.

This chain connects TRBV12-3 or TRBV12-4 to TRBJ2-7; 9 bases are a match to TRBD1. The CDR3 loop spans 13 amino acids. V shed 5 bases, J shed 3 bases, and the junction held 2 bases outside the gene matches. CDR3 nucleotides: TGTGCCAGCAGTCGGGACAGGGTCTACGAGCAGTACTTC. Protein: CASSRDRVYEQYF.

The chain joins TRBV7-2 to TRBJ1-1; unclear D gene. This CDR3 spans 14 amino acids. CDR1 and CDR2 (germline): SGHTA, FQGNSA. V lost 2 bases and J lost 1, with 8 bases in between. CDR3 nucleotide sequence: TGTGCCAGCAGCTTATTGGGCACGAACACTGAAGCTTTCTTT. It codes for CASSLLGTNTEAFF. Based on the CDR3 plus reference TRBV7-2 and TRBJ1-1, the full variable domain is GAGVSQSPSNKVTEKGKDVELRCDPISGHTALYWYRQSLGQGLEFLIYFQGNSAPDKSGLPSDRFSAERTGGSVSTLTIQRTQQEDSAVYLCASSLLGTNTEAFFGQGTRLTVV.

The chain combines TRBV15 with TRBJ1-2, with TRBD1 as a possible D gene (6 bases). The CDR3 covers 15 residues. V was shortened by 0 bases and J by 5 bases, with 13 bases between the two germline ends. In germline, CDR1 is LNHNV, CDR2 YYDKDF (reference sequence). As DNA, the CDR3 is TGTGCCACCAGCAGAGAGGGGGGCCGAGGTTATGGCTACACCTTC. Encoded protein: CATSREGGRGYGYTF.

The V call is TRBV5-5, the J call TRBJ1-2, with 8 bases that match TRBD1. V gave up 3 bases and J gave up 5 bases; unmatched junction bases: 9. This CDR3 has 15 residues. Germline V CDR1 and CDR2: SGHKS, YYEKEE (reference sequence). CDR3 sequence: CASSSTGTGGYGYTF. For the CDR3, the DNA is TGTGCCAGCAGCTCCACCGGGACAGGAGGTTATGGCTACACCTTC. The variable domain in full, with the rest retrieved from reference TRBV5-5 and TRBJ1-2, is DAGVTQSPTHLIKTRGQQVTLRCSPISGHKSVSWYQQVLGQGPQFIFQYYEKEERGRGNFPDRFSARQFPNYSSELNVNALLLGDSALYLCASSSTGTGGYGYTFGSGTRLTVV.

The chain couples TRBV11-3 to TRBJ2-7; 15 bases are shared with TRBD2. Per the germline V gene, CDR1 is SGHNT and CDR2 is YENEEA. This CDR3 region has 16 residues. The V segment lost 4 bases and the J segment 6 bases; nucleotides outside the gene matches: 7. The CDR3 protein is CASSSGTSGRFSEQYF. For the CDR3, the DNA is TGTGCCAGCAGCTCTGGGACTAGCGGGAGGTTTTCCGAGCAGTACTTC.

The genes are TRBV3-1 (or the pseudogene TRBV3-2) and TRBJ2-3; 9 positions match TRBD2. Germline CDR1 reads LGHDT; CDR2 reads YNNKEL (reference sequence). This CDR3 region has 17 residues. V shed 8 bases and J 4 bases; nucleotides not matched to a gene: 16. CDR3 sequence (DNA): TGTGCCAGCGGGTCGGTAGCGGGAGACCCGGGGCCAGATACGCAGTATTTT. As protein: CASGSVAGDPGPDTQYF.

The chain couples TRBV3-1 (or the pseudogene TRBV3-2) to TRBJ2-5; 12 bases match TRBD2. The CDR3 has 15 amino acids. Trimming removed 5 bases from V and 5 bases from J; junction bases left unmatched: 6. In germline, CDR1 is LGHDT, CDR2 YNNKEL (reference sequence). CDR3 coding DNA: TGTGCCAGCAGCATAACCGGGACTAGCGGGGAGACCCAGTACTTC. Translation gives CASSITGTSGETQYF.

The rearrangement uses TRBV3-1 (or the pseudogene TRBV3-2) and TRBJ2-6; D is undetermined. Between the trimmed V and J ends, which lost 2 bases and 4 bases, there was a span of 12 bases. The CDR3 extends over 16 amino acids. The germline V gene has CDR1 LGHDT and CDR2 YNNKEL (reference sequence). The CDR3 here is CASSQMPGSGANVLTF. CDR3 sequence (DNA): TGTGCCAGCAGCCAAATGCCCGGCTCCGGGGCCAACGTCCTGACTTTC.